These 31 T cell receptor beta chains came from one sample sequenced in a study of cytomegalovirus exposure and HLA in healthy donors. The PCR contained 60 Vbeta and 13 Jbeta primers. Method: immunoSEQ multiplex PCR; TCRdb's copy keeps in-frame clones and lacks some. The sample carries about 130,000 clones, 81% recorded once. The sequencing input was PBMCs. These receptors came from a young man in good health and CMV-seronegative.

Here the CDR3 reads CASSISWVLGKGIGSPLHF. The CDR3 region has the DNA TGTGCCAGTAGTATTTCTTGGGTATTGGGCAAGGGGATAGGGTCACCCCTCCACTTT. This chain links TRBV19 with TRBJ1-6, with D perhaps matching TRBD1 (5 bases). Trimming shortened V by 3 bases and J by 10 bases, and 28 bases separated the two germline ends. The CDR3 spans 19 residues. The germline CDR1 and CDR2 sequences are LNHDA and SQIVND (reference sequence).

This sequence joins TRBV6-1 and TRBJ1-1; TRBD1 might be the D (6 bases). Trimming shortened V by 3 bases and J by 3 bases, and 14 bases separated the two germline ends. Germline V gene sequence: CDR1 MNHNS, CDR2 SASEGT. The CDR3 totals 15 residues. The CDR3 loop is CASSDSKGGYTEAFF. The CDR3 DNA reads as TGTGCCAGCAGTGACTCCAAGGGGGGGTACACTGAAGCTTTCTTT.

This clone occurred a few times. The chain carries TRBV7-2 and TRBJ2-5; unclear D gene. Germline V gene data show CDR1 as SGHTA and CDR2 as FQGNSA. Trimming stripped 1 base from V and 5 bases from J, with 14 bases between. The CDR3 is made up of 15 amino acids. The CDR3 nucleotides are TGTGCCAGCAGCTTAGAAACAGCAAGGTCTGAGACCCAGTACTTC. Its protein is CASSLETARSETQYF.

The chain carries TRBV28 and TRBJ1-2; TRBD1 matches at 8 bases. The CDR3 has 15 amino acids. Germline assignment: CDR1 MDHEN and CDR2 SYDVKM. The ends lost 2 bases at V and 3 bases at J; junction bases unmatched: 5. This CDR3 is CASSLVQGAHYGYTF. For the CDR3, the DNA is TGTGCCAGCAGTTTAGTCCAGGGGGCCCACTATGGCTACACCTTC.

This chain uses TRBV11-2 with TRBJ1-1; the D is unclear. Trimming left V 1 base short and J 0 bases short, with 15 bases between. Germline CDR1 is SGHAT and CDR2 is FQNNGV. This CDR3 is built from 17 residues. CDR3 region: CASSLVGKRFMNTEAFF. The CDR3 coding sequence is TGTGCCAGCAGCTTAGTCGGAAAGCGGTTCATGAACACTGAAGCTTTCTTT.

V and J are TRBV19 and TRBJ1-1; TRBD1 matches at 8 bases. Germline lookup yields CDR1 LNHDA and CDR2 SQIVND (reference sequence). Germline trimming cut 6 bases from V and 4 bases from J; bases unmatched to any gene: 4. The CDR3 extends over 13 amino acids. The CDR3 DNA is TGTGCCAGTAGGGGCACAGGGGGCACTGAAGCTTTCTTT. It specifies CASRGTGGTEAFF.

This sequence joins TRBV6-5 and TRBJ2-5; D gene ambiguous. V lost 0 bases and J 7 bases, leaving 18 bases between the germline ends. The CDR3 has 16 amino acids. CDR1 is MNHEY and CDR2 is SVGAGI in the germline V gene. The CDR3 nucleotides read TGTGCCAGCAGTTACTCAAAACAGAGACCTCATGGGACCCAGTACTTC. It yields the protein CASSYSKQRPHGTQYF.

The CDR3 coding sequence is TGTGCCATCAGCCAGCAGGGTACCACTGAAGCTTTCTTT. It codes for CAISQQGTTEAFF. This chain connects TRBV10-3 to TRBJ1-1; tentative D call: TRBD1 (5 bases). This CDR3 contains 13 residues. Germline-derived CDR1 and CDR2 are ENHRY and SYGVKD. The germline V and J ends were trimmed by 6 bases and 4 bases, with 12 bases remaining between them.

The chain carries TRBV5-1 and TRBJ2-3, with 10 positions matching TRBD1. The junction had 6 bases not matched to a gene; V was cut back by 3 bases and J by 5 bases. This CDR3 has 15 residues. From germline, CDR1 is SGHRS and CDR2 YFSETQ. CDR3 DNA sequence: TGCGCCAGCAGCTCCCGACAGGGGGCGATAGATACGCAGTATTTT. Amino acids: CASSSRQGAIDTQYF.

J is TRBJ2-7 and V is TRBV6-5; D gene unclear. Germline loops: CDR1 MNHEY, CDR2 SVGAGI. The CDR3 is 15 residues long. Trimming stripped 2 bases from V and 0 bases from J, with 11 bases between. The CDR3 DNA follows: TGTGCCAGCAGTTACGGGCGTTCGAGCTCCTACGAGCAGTACTTC. It codes for CASSYGRSSSYEQYF.

The CDR3 DNA sequence: TGTGCCAGCAGCTTGGAAGCGAACACTGAAGCTTTCTTT. Translation: CASSLEANTEAFF. V usage is TRBV5-4 and J usage is TRBJ1-1; D unclear. Germline V gene lookup returns CDR1 SGHNT and CDR2 YYREEE (reference sequence). V dropped 0 bases and J dropped 1 base, with 4 bases sitting between them. The CDR3 has 13 residues.

The chain has TRBV7-9 and TRBJ1-4, with D maybe TRBD1 (6 bases). The CDR3 spans 16 residues. Per the germline V gene, CDR1 is SEHNR and CDR2 is FQNEAQ (reference sequence). V gave up 5 bases and J gave up 0 bases, with 13 bases separating them. CDR3 DNA: TGTGCCAGCAGCCAAAGCAGGGGCACAACTAATGAAAAACTGTTTTTT. It codes for CASSQSRGTTNEKLFF. Complete variable domain (other parts from reference TRBV7-9 and TRBJ1-4): DTGVSQNPRHKITKRGQNVTFRCDPISEHNRLYWYRQTLGQGPEFLTYFQNEAQLEKSRLLSDRFSAERPKGSFSTLEIQRTEQGDSAMYLCASSQSRGTTNEKLFFGSGTQLSVL.

This chain connects TRBV5-1 to TRBJ1-6; no reliable D call. This CDR3 is built from 15 residues. Trimming shortened V by 5 bases and J by 7 bases, and 16 bases separated the two germline ends. Germline values: CDR1 SGHRS, CDR2 YFSETQ. The CDR3 DNA reads as TGCGCCAGCAGGGACGGGGTGGGGTTAAATTCACCCCTCCACTTT. Amino acid sequence: CASRDGVGLNSPLHF.

The J gene is TRBJ2-7, the V gene TRBV7-2; D gene ambiguous. This CDR3 spans 15 amino acids. Germline CDR1 and CDR2: SGHTA and FQGNSA. V shed 2 bases and J shed 4 bases, with 15 bases lying between them. The CDR3 here is CASSLQVSLEYEQYF. CDR3 nucleotide sequence: TGTGCCAGCAGCTTACAGGTTTCTCTCGAGTACGAGCAGTACTTC.

This clone has only one observation. The V gene is TRBV5-4, the J gene TRBJ2-7; TRBD1 agrees at 8 bases. The germline gives CDR1 SGHNT, CDR2 YYREEE (reference sequence). The J segment lost 1 base and the V segment lost 5 bases, leaving 5 bases of the junction unmatched. The CDR3 extends over 14 amino acids. The DNA of the CDR3 is TGTGCCAGCAGACCGAGGGACAGGTCCTACGAGCAGTACTTC. Its protein is CASRPRDRSYEQYF.

This clone was observed once. The chain combines TRBV7-6 with TRBJ1-5; D perhaps matches TRBD1 (6 bases). V lost 4 bases to trimming and J lost 1 base, with 8 bases between them. CDR3 length: 14 residues. Germline V CDR1 and CDR2: SGHVS, FNYEAQ. Here the CDR3 DNA reads TGTGCCAGCAGCTACAGGGAGAGCAATCAGCCCCAGCATTTT. Residues: CASSYRESNQPQHF.

This clone was seen only once. The chain joins TRBV7-8 to TRBJ2-7; TRBD2 matches at 7 bases. Germline V CDR1 and CDR2: SGHVS, FQNEAQ. CDR3 length equals 15 residues. With V trimmed by 8 bases and J by 3 bases, 13 bases remained unmatched. The CDR3 nucleotides are TGTGCCAGCTCATCTTCCTGGGGGGGAGACTACGAGCAGTACTTC. Its protein is CASSSSWGGDYEQYF. Based on the CDR3 plus reference TRBV7-8 and TRBJ2-7, the full variable domain is GAGVSQSPRYKVAKRGQDVALRCDPISGHVSLFWYQQALGQGPEFLTYFQNEAQLDKSGLPSDRFFAERPEGSVSTLKIQRTQQEDSAVYLCASSSSWGGDYEQYFGPGTRLTVT.

This clone was seen a handful of times. The chain couples TRBV6-5 to TRBJ1-2; D perhaps matches TRBD1 (6 bases). Trimming pared 11 bases from V and 3 bases from J, leaving 13 bases between. CDR3 length: 12 residues. CDR1 is MNHEY and CDR2 is SVGAGI in the germline V gene. CDR3 nucleotides: TGTGCCGCAAAAACAGGGTACTATGGCTACACCTTC. Translation: CAAKTGYYGYTF.

J is TRBJ1-2 and V is TRBV9; no clear D. In germline, CDR1 is SGDLS, CDR2 YYNGEE. The V and J ends lost 3 bases and 6 bases respectively, with 18 bases between them. This CDR3 is built from 15 residues. CDR3 in DNA: TGTGCCAGCAGCGGACAAGTCTCCACATTGCATGGCTACACCTTC. Encoded protein: CASSGQVSTLHGYTF.

The V gene is TRBV29-1, the J gene TRBJ2-7; no clear D gene. The ends were cut back, 7 bases at V and 1 base at J, with 11 bases in the middle. The CDR3 covers 12 residues. Germline-derived CDR1 and CDR2 are SQVTM and ANQGSEA. The CDR3 reads CSAIGDSYEQYF. CDR3 DNA: TGCAGCGCTATCGGAGATTCCTACGAGCAGTACTTC.

The chain couples TRBV18 to TRBJ2-1, with TRBD2 matching 8 bases. In germline, CDR1 is KGHSH, CDR2 LQKENI. The CDR3 has 15 amino acids. J lost 5 bases, V lost 4 bases, and 7 bases had no gene match. CDR3 residues: CASSRSGTRNNEQFF. The CDR3 DNA reads TGTGCCAGCTCACGTTCCGGGACTAGGAACAATGAGCAGTTCTTC. The whole variable domain, filled in from reference TRBV18 and TRBJ2-1, reads NAGVMQNPRHLVRRRGQEARLRCSPMKGHSHVYWYRQLPEEGLKFMVYLQKENIIDESGMPKERFSAEFPKEGPSILRIQQVVRGDSAAYFCASSRSGTRNNEQFFGPGTRLTVL.

This clone showed up just a few times. This chain joins TRBV6-5 and TRBJ1-4; no definite D call. Germline-derived CDR1 and CDR2 are MNHEY and SVGAGI. V was shortened by 5 bases and J by 0 bases, with 7 bases between the two germline ends. The CDR3 sequence is 14 residues long. CDR3 bases: TGTGCCAGCAGTGACTTTACAACTAATGAAAAACTGTTTTTT. Protein sequence: CASSDFTTNEKLFF.

This rearrangement joins TRBV4-3 to TRBJ1-1; perhaps TRBD1 as D (5 bases). This CDR3 comprises 15 residues. Germline V CDR1 and CDR2: LGHNA, YSLEER. Trimming left V 4 bases short and J 3 bases short, with 15 bases between. CDR3 DNA sequence: TGCGCCAGCAGCCCGGGGGGATTGGCTGACACTGAAGCTTTCTTT. This translates into CASSPGGLADTEAFF.

The chain employs TRBV5-1 and TRBJ2-3; D perhaps matches TRBD2 (7 bases). Per germline, CDR1 SGHRS and CDR2 YFSETQ. V lost 2 bases and J lost 0, with 19 bases in between. The CDR3 covers 18 residues. The chain's CDR3 is CASSFPRRRGASTDTQYF. In nucleotides, the CDR3 is TGCGCCAGCAGCTTCCCTAGGCGTCGGGGGGCTAGCACAGATACGCAGTATTTT.

The chain links TRBV18 to TRBJ2-5; no clear D gene. The CDR3 runs 12 residues. The germline V and J ends were trimmed by 0 bases and 4 bases, with 3 bases remaining between them. Germline CDR1 and CDR2: KGHSH and LQKENI. CDR3 nucleotides: TGTGCCAGCTCACCACCCTCAGAGACCCAGTACTTC. This encodes CASSPPSETQYF.

There are a few counts of this clone. CDR3 amino acids: CASSFRSGSSYEQYF. The CDR3 region has the DNA TGCGCCAGCAGCTTTCGATCGGGGAGCTCCTACGAGCAGTACTTC. The chain joins TRBV5-1 to TRBJ2-7, with D possibly being TRBD2 (5 bases). CDR1 is SGHRS, CDR2 YFSETQ, per germline. The CDR3 runs to 15 residues. Trimming shortened V by 2 bases and J by 0 bases, and 12 bases separated the two germline ends.

The chain recombines TRBV6-5 with TRBJ2-7; the match to TRBD1 covers 9 bases. The CDR3 sequence is 14 residues long. The V gene end was trimmed by 6 bases and the J gene end by 4 bases; junction bases not matched to a gene: 7. Germline V CDR1 and CDR2: MNHEY, SVGAGI. In DNA form, the CDR3 reads TGTGCCAGCAGGCCCGGGACAGGGACATACGAGCAGTACTTC. Translated, it gives CASRPGTGTYEQYF.

The chain is built from TRBV10-1 and TRBJ1-1, with a tentative D call TRBD1 (5 bases). Germline V lookup: CDR1 WNHNN, CDR2 SYGVQD (reference sequence). This CDR3 comprises 13 residues. With 4 bases removed from V and 4 bases from J, the gap between germline ends came to 10 bases. CDR3 bases: TGCGCCAGCAGTGGGCCCGACAGCACTGAAGCTTTCTTT. As protein: CASSGPDSTEAFF.

The chain recombines TRBV4-1 with TRBJ1-5; maybe TRBD1 (5 bases). Germline assignment: CDR1 MGHRA and CDR2 YSYEKL. This CDR3 spans 17 amino acids. Deletions cut 0 bases from V and 3 bases from J, with 15 bases between. In DNA, the CDR3 is TGCGCCAGCAGCCAAGATGGCTGGGAAGGGGACAATCAGCCCCAGCATTTT. As protein: CASSQDGWEGDNQPQHF.

Regarding this clone: The sample carries other DNA sequences with the same CDR3. V is TRBV6-1 and J is TRBJ2-7; TRBD1 matches 11 bases. J gave up 4 bases and V 10 bases, and 6 bases lay outside the gene matches. The CDR3 length is 13 residues. Germline V gives CDR1 MNHNS, CDR2 SASEGT. The DNA for the CDR3 is TGTGCCATCCCTGGACAGGGGGCGTACGAGCAGTACTTC. It yields the protein CAIPGQGAYEQYF.

The chain combines TRBV9 with TRBJ1-1; D gene uncertain. V lost 4 bases and J 0 bases, leaving 7 bases between the germline ends. Per the germline V gene, CDR1 is SGDLS and CDR2 is YYNGEE. The CDR3 contains 13 residues. CDR3 nucleotides: TGTGCCAGCAGCCCCCCTTTGAACACTGAAGCTTTCTTT. Residues: CASSPPLNTEAFF.